Listed below are T cell receptor beta chains from one sample, sequenced in a study of shared clonotypes between healthy human individuals. Some clones are missing from TCRdb's copy, which holds only in-frame ones; the method was immunoSEQ multiplex PCR. Here the sample spans millions of clones, 85% to 95% being singletons. Input material: naive CD8+ T cells sorted from blood. These receptors all come from a man aged 18 to 29 in good health. Both conserved end residues are part of each CDR3. A D gene is named only where the DNA matches it firmly. A row's size may be missing; if present it is once, few, many or a size class.

V	D	J	length	size	DNA	CDR3
TRBV9	.	TRBJ2-7	15	.	TGTGCCAGCAGTCCCGAGTGGGGGCCCACCTACGAGCAGTACTTC	CASSPEWGPTYEQYF
TRBV12-5	TRBD1	TRBJ2-1	15	.	TGTGCTAGTGGGGAGGACAGGGGAGGCTACAATGAGCAGTTCTTC	CASGEDRGGYNEQFF
TRBV29-1	TRBD1	TRBJ1-1	15	.	TGCAGCGTTTTCGGACCAGGGGGCAGGGGCACTGAAGCTTTCTTT	CSVFGPGGRGTEAFF
TRBV7-8	TRBD2	TRBJ2-5	15	.	TGTGCCAGCAGCTTCCACCTAGCGGGAGAAGAGACCCAGTACTTC	CASSFHLAGEETQYF
TRBV6-5	TRBD2	TRBJ2-5	15	.	TGTGCCAGCAGTAAACTAGCGGGGGGCCAAGAGACCCAGTACTTC	CASSKLAGGQETQYF
TRBV11-3	.	TRBJ2-2	13	.	TGTGCCAGCAGCTTCGTTGGGGCCGGGGAGCTGTTTTTT	CASSFVGAGELFF
TRBV2	TRBD1	TRBJ1-1	14	.	TGTGCCAGCGGCGACCGGGACAGGGGTCCTGAAGCTTTCTTT	CASGDRDRGPEAFF
TRBV14	.	TRBJ2-3	13	.	TGTGCCAGCAGCCAAGATGGTACAGATACGCAGTATTTT	CASSQDGTDTQYF
TRBV4-2	.	TRBJ1-6	13	.	TGTGCCAGCAGCCAGGTGGAGAATTCACCCCTCCACTTT	CASSQVENSPLHF
TRBV27	TRBD1	TRBJ2-7	13	.	TGTGCCAGCAGACGGACAGGGGGCGGCGAGCAGTACTTC	CASRRTGGGEQYF
TRBV7-9	TRBD2	TRBJ2-5	16	once	TGTGCCAGCAGCCCAAGGGCGGGGGGCTCGTGGGAGACCCAGTACTTC	CASSPRAGGSWETQYF
TRBV19	TRBD1	TRBJ2-3	16	.	TGTGCCAGTAGTCCTCTAGGACAGGGAGTAACAGATACGCAGTATTTT	CASSPLGQGVTDTQYF
TRBV9	.	TRBJ2-7	13	.	TGTGCCAGCAGCGTTGGCCTGACCTACGAGCAGTACTTC	CASSVGLTYEQYF
TRBV19	TRBD2	TRBJ2-1	16	once	TGTGCCAGTAGTATAACGCTAGCGGGTGCCTACAATGAGCAGTTCTTC	CASSITLAGAYNEQFF
TRBV19	.	TRBJ2-7	13	.	TGTGCCAGTAATGAGGGGCTCTCCTACGAGCAGTACTTC	CASNEGLSYEQYF
TRBV5-1	TRBD1	TRBJ1-1	15	.	TGCGCCAGCAGTTTGGCCGGGACAGGGTTCACTGAAGCTTTCTTT	CASSLAGTGFTEAFF
TRBV7-8	.	TRBJ1-2	16	.	TGTGCCAGCAGCTTAGCCGGATCTAATTCTTGGAATGGCTACACCTTC	CASSLAGSNSWNGYTF
TRBV4-1	.	TRBJ2-2	14	.	TGCGCCAGCAGCCAAGTCATCTTCACCGGGGAGCTGTTTTTT	CASSQVIFTGELFF
TRBV13	.	TRBJ1-1	13	.	TGTGCCAGCAGCTTACCGGGAAACACTGAAGCTTTCTTT	CASSLPGNTEAFF
TRBV27	.	TRBJ1-1	14	.	TGTGCCAGCAACTTAGGGGGGGGCGGCACTGAAGCTTTCTTT	CASNLGGGGTEAFF
TRBV6-6	TRBD2	TRBJ2-1	15	.	TGTGCCAGCAGCTGGAGCGGGAGCTTTAACAATGAGCAGTTCTTC	CASSWSGSFNNEQFF
TRBV5-4	.	TRBJ2-7	16	.	TGCGCCAGCAGCCAAGATGAAGGAGCTATGTCCTACGAGCAGTACTTC	CASSQDEGAMSYEQYF
TRBV6-1	.	TRBJ1-5	15	.	TGTGCCAGCAGGGGACGACAACATAGCAATCAGCCCCAGCATTTT	CASRGRQHSNQPQHF
TRBV4-2	.	TRBJ1-2	16	.	TGTGCCAGCAGCCAACAAACGACTGAATTTAACTATGGCTACACCTTC	CASSQQTTEFNYGYTF
TRBV2	.	TRBJ2-7	15	.	TGTGCCAGCAGTGAAGCGGTGGGCACGAACTACGAGCAGTACTTC	CASSEAVGTNYEQYF
TRBV5-1	.	TRBJ2-7	13	.	TGCGCCAGCAGCTTGGGGCAGGGAAGCGAGCAGTACTTC	CASSLGQGSEQYF
TRBV23-1	TRBD1	TRBJ2-7	14	.	TGCGCCAGCAGTCGAAGGGACAGAGATTACGAGCAGTACTTC	CASSRRDRDYEQYF
TRBV2	.	TRBJ1-1	14	.	TGTGCCAGCAGGATTTCGACGGGGAGCACTGAAGCTTTCTTT	CASRISTGSTEAFF
TRBV15	TRBD1	TRBJ2-1	16	.	TGTGCCACCAGCAGGAGGGTGGGACAGGGAAGCAATGAGCAGTTCTTC	CATSRRVGQGSNEQFF
TRBV5-6	.	TRBJ2-1	15	once	TGTGCCAGCAGCCACGGGTTGGCGTTAGACAATGAGCAGTTCTTC	CASSHGLALDNEQFF
TRBV4-1	.	TRBJ2-7	13	.	TGCGCCAGCGGACTCTCTGTTGATTACGAGCAGTACTTC	CASGLSVDYEQYF
TRBV28	.	TRBJ2-7	13	.	TGTGCCAGCAGTCTCCCTTATACCTACGAGCAGTACTTC	CASSLPYTYEQYF
TRBV2	.	TRBJ2-5	12	.	TGTGCCAGCAGTGAAGAGTGGGAGACCCAGTACTTC	CASSEEWETQYF
TRBV9	.	TRBJ2-4	12	once	TGTGCCAGCAGCGCTGGAGGGGACATTCAGTACTTC	CASSAGGDIQYF
TRBV4-1	.	TRBJ2-7	14	.	TGCGCCAGCAGCCGCCTACTAGAGGGCTACGAGCAGTACTTC	CASSRLLEGYEQYF
TRBV28	TRBD1	TRBJ2-7	16	once	TGTGCCAGCATCCCTACTTGGAACAGGGGGTCCTACGAGCAGTACTTC	CASIPTWNRGSYEQYF
TRBV15	TRBD1	TRBJ2-7	15	.	TGTGCCACCAGCAGAGATTCGACAGGGGACTACGAGCAGTACTTC	CATSRDSTGDYEQYF
TRBV18	.	TRBJ2-7	12	.	TGTGCCAGCTCATCTTCTGGATACGAGCAGTACTTC	CASSSSGYEQYF
TRBV19	.	TRBJ2-7	15	once	TGTGCCAGTAGTATCATAGCGGATCCCTCCTACGAGCAGTACTTC	CASSIIADPSYEQYF
TRBV27	.	TRBJ2-2	18	.	TGTGCCAGCAGTTCGGTGTTTGTAAGCCCCTCCAACACCGGGGAGCTGTTTTTT	CASSSVFVSPSNTGELFF
TRBV7-6	.	TRBJ2-1	14	.	TGTGCCAGCAGCTTAGACCCTAGCCCCCATGAGCAGTTCTTC	CASSLDPSPHEQFF
TRBV15	.	TRBJ2-7	17	once	TGTGCCACCAGCAGGACCCAGTACAGGGACCCCTCCTACGAGCAGTACTTC	CATSRTQYRDPSYEQYF
TRBV6-1	.	TRBJ2-3	18	.	TGTGCCAGCAGTGAAGTGGAGTCACATAACTTTAACACAGATACGCAGTATTTT	CASSEVESHNFNTDTQYF
TRBV7-9	TRBD1	TRBJ2-3	16	.	TGTGCCAGCAGCTCAGCACCGGGACAGGGCCCAGATACGCAGTATTTT	CASSSAPGQGPDTQYF
TRBV4-1	.	TRBJ2-7	15	.	TGCGCCAGCAGCCAAGTCGCAGGGTCCACCTACGAGCAGTACTTC	CASSQVAGSTYEQYF
TRBV11-2	.	TRBJ2-5	13	.	TGTGCCAGCAGCCAGACCCCGTCCGAAACCCAGTACTTC	CASSQTPSETQYF
TRBV7-6	TRBD1	TRBJ2-7	17	.	TGTGCCAGCAGCTTAAAGCCTCCGGACAGGGGCTCCTACGAGCAGTACTTC	CASSLKPPDRGSYEQYF
TRBV5-4	.	TRBJ1-4	17	.	TGTGCCAGCAGTTCGGCCGAAGCCCGGGCCTCTAATGAAAAACTGTTTTTT	CASSSAEARASNEKLFF
TRBV7-9	.	TRBJ2-5	13	.	TGTGCCAGCGGTTTCTCTAACAGAGAGACCCAGTACTTC	CASGFSNRETQYF
TRBV28	TRBD1	TRBJ1-6	19	.	TGTGCCAGCAGTACGACCGCCTATACGACAGGGGGCTATAATTCACCCCTCCACTTT	CASSTTAYTTGGYNSPLHF
TRBV27	.	TRBJ1-4	16	once	TGTGCCAGCAGTCCCGCTCAGGGAGAGTATAGTGAAAAACTGTTTTTT	CASSPAQGEYSEKLFF
TRBV27	.	TRBJ1-4	15	.	TGTGCCAGCAGTCCTTCGGACCGAATCCGGGAAAAACTGTTTTTT	CASSPSDRIREKLFF
TRBV13	TRBD1	TRBJ1-6	17	.	TGTGCCAGCAGCTTAGGAGGACAGGCAAGCTATAATTCACCCCTCCACTTT	CASSLGGQASYNSPLHF
TRBV5-6	.	TRBJ2-3	14	few	TGTGCCAGCAGCTTGGGACTAGATCCAGATACGCAGTATTTT	CASSLGLDPDTQYF
TRBV25-1	TRBD2	TRBJ2-7	17	.	TGTGCCAGCAGTGAATCCCTGACTAGCGGGAGGTGGGGGGAGCAGTACTTC	CASSESLTSGRWGEQYF
TRBV6-5	TRBD2	TRBJ2-5	14	.	TGTGCCAGCAGGGAGATCGGGGGGATCGAGACCCAGTACTTC	CASREIGGIETQYF
TRBV29-1	.	TRBJ2-7	15	.	TGCAGCGTTGACTCTCCCCGGGACGGTTCCTACGAGCAGTACTTC	CSVDSPRDGSYEQYF
TRBV11-1	.	TRBJ2-7	13	.	TGTGCCAGCAGCTTAATGTTGCTCTACGAGCAGTACTTC	CASSLMLLYEQYF
TRBV27	.	TRBJ2-2	15	.	TGTGCCAGCAGTTTATCCTGGGGGTCCACCGGGGAGCTGTTTTTT	CASSLSWGSTGELFF
TRBV6-1	TRBD2	TRBJ2-7	14	.	TGTGCCAGCAGTGAACTAGCGGAGTACTACGAGCAGTACTTC	CASSELAEYYEQYF